This TCR beta chain was profiled in a study of T cell repertoires in cytomegalovirus infection. Study context: CMV infection and matching HLA type were both indicated by public TCR beta signatures. Study observations and caveats: Summed frequency of shared TCR beta families picked out CMV carriers who also had the relevant HLA. In two of eight donors, the top clonotype was HLA-C-restricted CMV-specific.

Each CDR3 protein is one row after TCRdb ran MiXCR on the reads. The table shows 250,000 or so distinct CDR3 sequences, with about 18% occurring only once. As regards this clonotype: Its antigen is as yet unknown.

V trimming: 4 bases; J trimming: 0 bases; junction bases outside the gene matches: 15. This CDR3 comprises 19 residues. The chain employs TRBV23-1 and TRBJ2-5, with 9 nucleotides matching TRBD1. TRBV23-1 is known as an ORF, though its function is uncertain. The sample consisted of CD8+ T cells from PBMCs. This receptor was identified in a human donor in good health (CMV status not recorded). Some clones in this sample may be carry-over from other donors' samples. The CDR3 reads CASSPIPSSDRGHQETQYF. DNA for the CDR3: TGCGCCAGCAGTCCGATCCCCTCTTCGGACAGGGGCCACCAAGAGACCCAGTACTTC.